Following are 29 T cell receptor beta chains from one sample sequenced in a study of identical twins. Via MiXCR, TCRdb re-called the 5' RACE reads, giving one row per CDR3 protein. Counted here are about 340,000 distinct CDR3 sequences, approximately 13% occurring once; the ten biggest clones make up 7.2%. These same records also appear under a second study, on yellow fever vaccine responses in identical twins.

Material: CD8+ T cells sorted from blood. The source of these receptors is a woman between 18 and 29 years old in good health.

CDR3 in DNA: TGTGCCAGCAGTTTTGGGGCAGGCGACTACGAGCAGTACGTC. This encodes CASSFGAGDYEQYV. V gene TRBV27 combines with J gene TRBJ2-7; D is possibly TRBD1 (5 bases). This CDR3 is built from 14 residues. The germline V and J ends were trimmed by 3 bases and 3 bases, with 12 bases remaining between them. The germline V gene encodes CDR1 MNHEY and CDR2 SMNVEV (reference sequence).

CDR3 DNA: TGTGCCAGCAGCTTAAGAGTTGGCGATGAGCAGTTCTTC. This codes for CASSLRVGDEQFF. The chain couples TRBV7-8 to TRBJ2-1, with no clear D. Germline-derived CDR1 and CDR2 are SGHVS and FQNEAQ. The CDR3 runs 13 residues. Deletions cut 2 bases from V and 8 bases from J, with 10 bases between.

This chain uses TRBV20-1 with TRBJ1-5; tentatively, D is TRBD1 (6 bases). Between the trimmed V and J ends, which lost 0 bases and 0 bases, there was a span of 12 bases. CDR3 length equals 16 residues. CDR1 and CDR2 (germline): DFQATT, SNEGSKA (reference sequence). This CDR3 is CSARDGGRHSNQPQHF. The DNA of the CDR3 is TGCAGTGCTAGAGACGGGGGCCGGCATAGCAATCAGCCCCAGCATTTT.

This clonotype has more than one count but fewer than ten. Its ends do not fully match the called genes, so a read error is possible. The chain is built from TRBV28 and TRBJ2-7, with D perhaps assigned TRBD1 or TRBD2 (5 bases each). The CDR3 is made up of 11 amino acids. Germline CDR1 reads MDHEN; CDR2 reads SYDVKM. The CDR3 DNA reads as TGTGCCAGCAGTTTAAGCGGTGGGGCGGACTTC. Translating it yields CASSLSGGADF.

This clonotype turned up a few times. The V and J genes are TRBV5-1 and TRBJ1-6, with D possibly TRBD1 on 6 matching bases. V lost 0 bases, J lost 3 bases, and 16 bases lay in between. This CDR3 comprises 18 residues. Germline V lookup: CDR1 SGHRS, CDR2 YFSETQ. DNA for the CDR3: TGCGCCAGCAGCTTGGTCCTAGGACAGAATGGCTATAATTCACCCCTCCACTTT. Its translation: CASSLVLGQNGYNSPLHF.

This clonotype was seen more than once but under ten times. This chain connects TRBV15 to TRBJ1-1; D is uncertain. Trimming pared 5 bases from V and 5 bases from J, leaving 12 bases between. This CDR3 has 13 residues. In germline, CDR1 is LNHNV, CDR2 YYDKDF (reference sequence). The CDR3 nucleotides are TGTGCCACCAGCTACCGAAGCGGGACTGAAGCTTTCTTT. Translated, it gives CATSYRSGTEAFF.

This clonotype has just a few counts. This chain uses TRBV28 with TRBJ2-1; 8 nucleotides match TRBD2. The CDR3 runs to 14 residues. Per the germline V gene, CDR1 is MDHEN and CDR2 is SYDVKM. The junction had 5 bases not matched to a gene; V was cut back by 8 bases and J by 2 bases. The CDR3 loop reads CASLTSGPYNEQFF. As DNA, the CDR3 is TGTGCCAGCCTAACTAGCGGACCCTACAATGAGCAGTTCTTC.

The J gene is TRBJ2-7, the V gene TRBV5-6, with 11 positions matching TRBD2. The V segment lost 0 bases and the J segment 2 bases; nucleotides outside the gene matches: 1. In germline, CDR1 is SGHDT, CDR2 YYEEEE. The CDR3 length is 15 residues. CDR3 DNA sequence: TGTGCCAGCAGCTTGGCGACTAGCGGGACCTACGAGCAGTACTTC. Its translation: CASSLATSGTYEQYF.

This clonotype occurred a few times. The rearrangement uses TRBV12-3 or TRBV12-4 and TRBJ2-1; 7 bases are a match to TRBD2. There are 18 residues in the CDR3. The ends lost 5 bases at V and 5 bases at J; junction bases unmatched: 18. CDR3 sequence: CASSPRNDIAGFDNEQFF. CDR3 nucleotides: TGTGCCAGCAGTCCAAGAAACGACATAGCGGGTTTCGACAATGAGCAGTTCTTC.

The rearrangement links TRBV9 to TRBJ2-1, with 10 positions matching TRBD2. J gave up 6 bases and V 0 bases, and 6 bases lay outside the gene matches. Germline V CDR1 and CDR2: SGDLS, YYNGEE. This CDR3 is 16 amino acids long. The CDR3 region has the DNA TGTGCCAGCAGCGTAGAACTAGCGGGAATGGTCAATGAGCAGTTCTTC. Translating gives CASSVELAGMVNEQFF.

This clonotype has only a few counts. V gene TRBV7-2 combines with J gene TRBJ2-5; no firm D call. The germline V and J ends were trimmed by 5 bases and 2 bases, with 12 bases remaining between them. CDR1 is SGHTA, CDR2 FQGNSA, per germline. This CDR3 region has 14 residues. The CDR3: CASSLYMEQETQYF. The CDR3 DNA is TGTGCCAGCAGCCTCTATATGGAGCAAGAGACCCAGTACTTC.

This clonotype was counted only a few times. The chain uses TRBV6-5 and TRBJ2-1; 13 bases line up with TRBD2. V was pared by 2 bases and J by 10 bases, with 17 bases of the junction left unmatched. The CDR3 is 19 amino acids. Germline V lookup: CDR1 MNHEY, CDR2 SVGAGI. The CDR3 reads CASSYRLAGGLRPTREQFF. The CDR3 DNA is TGTGCCAGCAGTTACCGACTAGCGGGGGGCCTTAGACCCACACGGGAGCAGTTCTTC.

The chain uses TRBV28 and TRBJ2-5; no definite D call. The length of the CDR3 is 15 residues. Germline loops: CDR1 MDHEN, CDR2 SYDVKM. Trimming removed 3 bases from V and 2 bases from J, with 13 bases in between. The CDR3 spells CASSLGLYTQETQYF. CDR3 bases: TGTGCCAGCAGTTTGGGCCTCTATACACAAGAGACCCAGTACTTC.

The chain carries TRBV10-3 and TRBJ1-1; 8 bases map to TRBD1. Germline CDR1 is ENHRY and CDR2 is SYGVKD. The CDR3 extends over 13 amino acids. The junction had 9 bases not matched to a gene; V was cut back by 8 bases and J by 7 bases. The CDR3 nucleotides are TGTGCCATCGCCGACAGGGGATGGGTTGAAGCTTTCTTT. It encodes CAIADRGWVEAFF.

This clonotype was picked up a small number of times. The genes are TRBV2 and TRBJ2-7; possibly TRBD1 for D (5 bases). CDR1 is SNHLY, CDR2 FYNNEI, per germline. The CDR3 loop spans 14 amino acids. Between the trimmed V and J ends, which lost 3 bases and 4 bases, there was a span of 13 bases. DNA of the CDR3: TGTGCCAGCAGTGATCAGGGCCTGACATACGAGCAGTACGTC. As protein: CASSDQGLTYEQYV.

This clonotype occurred a few times. The V and J genes are TRBV6-5 and TRBJ2-3; 11 nucleotides agree with TRBD2. V was clipped by 2 bases and J by 5 bases; unmatched bases: 15. Germline-derived CDR1 and CDR2 are MNHEY and SVGAGI. This CDR3 has 19 residues. The chain's CDR3 is CASSYTTLSLAGAVDTQYF. The CDR3 nucleotides are TGTGCCAGCAGTTACACAACTCTTTCACTAGCGGGAGCGGTAGATACGCAGTATTTT.

This clonotype was recorded a few times. This chain links TRBV2 with TRBJ2-7, with TRBD1 identical over 7 bases. Trimming at V came to 0 bases and at J to 5 bases, leaving 10 bases not matched to a gene. This CDR3 region has 16 residues. Germline loops: CDR1 SNHLY, CDR2 FYNNEI. The CDR3 coding sequence is TGTGCCAGCAGTGAAGCGCGAATAGGGGGCAGGCACGAGCAGTACGTC. Its translation is CASSEARIGGRHEQYV.

In DNA, the CDR3 is TGTGCCAGCAGTCCCACAGGGTTAAATGAGCAGTTCTTC. Amino acids: CASSPTGLNEQFF. The chain carries TRBV5-4 and TRBJ2-1, with D maybe TRBD1 (6 bases). Deletions cut 5 bases from V and 7 bases from J, with 13 bases between. Germline assignment: CDR1 SGHNT and CDR2 YYREEE (reference sequence). This CDR3 is 13 amino acids long. Together with reference TRBV5-4 and TRBJ2-1, the CDR3 gives the full variable domain: ETGVTQSPTHLIKTRGQQVTLRCSSQSGHNTVSWYQQALGQGPQFIFQYYREEENGRGNFPPRFSGLQFPNYSSELNVNALELDDSALYLCASSPTGLNEQFFGPGTRLTVL.

This clonotype was recorded a few times. V is TRBV28 and J is TRBJ2-7; the match to TRBD1 covers 8 bases. CDR3 length: 13 amino acids. CDR1 is MDHEN, CDR2 SYDVKM, per germline. V lost 5 bases, J lost 5 bases, and 5 bases stayed unmatched. In nucleotides, the CDR3 is TGTGCCAGCAGTCCAGGGGGCTTCGACGAGCAGTACGTC. Translated, it gives CASSPGGFDEQYV.

This chain uses TRBV16 with TRBJ2-5, with TRBD2 as a possible D gene (6 bases). The V and J ends lost 4 bases and 5 bases respectively, with 23 bases between them. Germline assignment: CDR1 KGHSY and CDR2 FQNENV. The CDR3 loop spans 17 amino acids. CDR3 in DNA: TGTGCCAGCAGCCTTACCCCAACTAGCCCGATTTCGGAGACCCAGTACTTC. This gives the protein CASSLTPTSPISETQYF.

The chain employs TRBV5-1 and TRBJ2-1; no firm D call. Trimming left V 6 bases short and J 7 bases short, with 11 bases between. This CDR3 comprises 12 residues. Germline assignment: CDR1 SGHRS and CDR2 YFSETQ. The CDR3 reads CASILGGNEQFF. The CDR3 DNA is TGCGCCAGCATCCTGGGTGGTAATGAGCAGTTCTTC.

This clonotype has only a few counts. The rearrangement joins TRBV28 to TRBJ2-3; 9 nucleotides align to TRBD1. This CDR3 contains 16 residues. Germline V gene sequence: CDR1 MDHEN, CDR2 SYDVKM. With 4 bases clipped from V and 4 bases from J, the junction kept 9 bases outside the gene matches. DNA for the CDR3: TGTGCCAGCAGTTCAAGCCGGGACAGGGTGTCAGATACGCAGTATTTT. Encoded protein: CASSSSRDRVSDTQYF.

The chain's CDR3 is CASSEGGTAYQETQYF. The DNA of the CDR3 is TGTGCCAGCAGTGAAGGAGGGACAGCGTACCAAGAGACCCAGTACTTC. The V and J genes are TRBV25-1 and TRBJ2-5; D may be TRBD1 (7 bases). Looked up from germline, CDR1 is MGHDK and CDR2 is SYGVNS. There are 16 residues in the CDR3. Between the trimmed V and J ends, which lost 2 bases and 0 bases, there was a span of 13 bases.

This clonotype turned up a few times. This chain connects TRBV9 to TRBJ1-2; D may be TRBD1 (5 bases). Trimming left V 0 bases short and J 8 bases short, with 17 bases between. The CDR3 spans 15 residues. The germline V gene encodes CDR1 SGDLS and CDR2 YYNGEE. CDR3 bases: TGTGCCAGCAGCGTAGGAGCCCAGGGACCCGAAGGCTACACCTTC. Translated: CASSVGAQGPEGYTF.

J is TRBJ2-7 and V is TRBV12-5; 7 bases map to TRBD1. The germline V gene encodes CDR1 LGHNT and CDR2 FRNRAP. The CDR3 loop spans 16 amino acids. V shed 0 bases, J shed 4 bases, and the junction held 9 bases outside the gene matches. CDR3 sequence reads: CASGLVQGYTIYEQYF. The CDR3 DNA follows: TGTGCTAGTGGTTTGGTACAGGGGTACACGATTTACGAGCAGTACTTC.

This clonotype showed up just a few times. The chain is built from TRBV9 and TRBJ1-1; TRBD1 agrees at 7 bases. Germline CDR1 and CDR2: SGDLS and YYNGEE. The CDR3 is made up of 12 amino acids. Trimming removed 5 bases from V and 8 bases from J; junction bases left unmatched: 6. The CDR3 DNA follows: TGTGCCAGCAGTGACAGGGACCACGAAGCTTTCTTT. This sequence encodes CASSDRDHEAFF. The whole variable domain, filled in from reference TRBV9 and TRBJ1-1, reads DSGVTQTPKHLITATGQRVTLRCSPRSGDLSVYWYQQSLDQGLQFLIQYYNGEERAKGNILERFSAQQFPDLHSELNLSSLELGDSALYFCASSDRDHEAFFGQGTRLTVV.

In its sample, this clonotype was seen a few times. A much larger clone is a single base away; this may be a read error. This chain links TRBV12-3 or TRBV12-4 with TRBJ2-5, with TRBD1 matching over 9 bases. Losses at the gene ends were 8 bases for V and 2 bases for J; bases not matched to a gene: 9. The CDR3 spans 15 residues. CDR3 DNA: TGTGCCAGCGGTCCAGGGACAGGGCTTCAAGAGACCCAGTACTTC. This gives the protein CASGPGTGLQETQYF.

This clonotype has only a few counts. The J gene is TRBJ1-5, the V gene TRBV15; 9 bases align to TRBD1. The germline V gene has CDR1 LNHNV and CDR2 YYDKDF (reference sequence). The V and J ends lost 5 bases and 2 bases, in that order; junction bases with no gene match: 13. The CDR3 has 18 amino acids. CDR3 sequence: CATSGRGTGGVRNQPQHF. The CDR3 DNA reads as TGTGCCACCAGCGGGCGGGGTACAGGGGGCGTTCGCAATCAGCCCCAGCATTTT.

The gene calls are TRBV10-3 and TRBJ1-1; D unresolved. V was shortened by 2 bases and J by 2 bases, with 9 bases between the two germline ends. The CDR3 runs to 14 residues. Germline CDR1 reads ENHRY; CDR2 reads SYGVKD. CDR3 loop: CAISEAPANTEAFF. The CDR3 coding sequence is TGTGCCATCAGTGAGGCCCCTGCCAACACTGAAGCTTTCTTT.